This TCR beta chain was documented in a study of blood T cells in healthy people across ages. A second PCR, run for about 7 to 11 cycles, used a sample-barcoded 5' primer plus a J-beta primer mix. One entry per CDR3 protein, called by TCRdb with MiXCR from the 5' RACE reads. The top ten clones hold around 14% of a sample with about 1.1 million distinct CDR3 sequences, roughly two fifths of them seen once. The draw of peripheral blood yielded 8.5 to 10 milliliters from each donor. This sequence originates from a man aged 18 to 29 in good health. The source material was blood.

CDR3 sequence: CASSRVGGPLETQYF. The CDR3 nucleotides read TGTGCCAGCAGCCGGGTAGGGGGCCCCTTGGAGACCCAGTACTTC. This sequence joins TRBV2 and TRBJ2-5, with 7 nucleotides matching TRBD1. Germline V gene data show CDR1 as SNHLY and CDR2 as FYNNEI. The ends lost 6 bases at V and 5 bases at J; junction bases unmatched: 12. CDR3 length equals 15 residues.